The TCR beta chain described here comes from a study of blood T cell repertoires in COVID-19. This clone has just one count. The V gene's germline CDR1 is SGHDT and CDR2 YYEEEE. The CDR3 is made up of 16 amino acids. J gave up 5 bases and V 3 bases, and 10 bases lay outside the gene matches. TCRdb's copy holds only in-frame clones and misses some; the assay was immunoSEQ multiplex PCR. Among about 160,000 clones listed, approximately 80% were seen once. Cohort 3 recovered donors had two negative PCRs, clearance, or symptom resolution. This receptor was taken from a man aged 35 to 55 who had recovered from COVID-19. This sequence joins TRBV5-6 and TRBJ1-2, with TRBD1 matching 10 bases. The sequenced material came from PBMCs or T cells enriched from blood (not recorded which). The CDR3 DNA reads TGTGCCAGCAGCTCGTCCCGACAGGGGGCGGGATATGGCTACACCTTC. Its translation: CASSSSRQGAGYGYTF.